This T cell receptor (beta chain) was recovered during a study of spatial heterogeneity in lung cancer. One entry per CDR3 protein, called by TCRdb with MiXCR from the 5' RACE reads. The sample lists some 44,000 distinct CDR3 sequences; roughly an eighth were seen once. The time point here: sample taken at primary tumor resection. This clonotype was picked up a small number of times. The CDR3 has 14 amino acids. Trimming pared 5 bases from V and 1 base from J, leaving 12 bases between. The germline CDR1 and CDR2 sequences are DFQATT and SNEGSKA (reference sequence). The sequence was collected from a male donor with early-stage non-small cell lung cancer. The rearrangement joins TRBV20-1 to TRBJ1-5, with D unclear. This material consisted of PBMCs, taken at surgery. The CDR3 is CSASDARSNQPQHF. CDR3 nucleotide sequence: TGCAGTGCTTCGGACGCGAGGAGCAATCAGCCCCAGCATTTT.